The 2 T cell receptor beta chains in this list originate from one sample, sequenced in a study of human T cells and chemical hapten exposure. Time point defined: patch test 3, about 24 weeks after DPC sensitization. Treatment of the sample: therapeutic diphenylcyclopropenone sensitization with weekly scalp DPC. TCRdb fed the RACE reads into MiXCR, producing one record per CDR3 protein. The repertoire includes under 200,000 distinct CDR3 sequences, about a quarter of them detected once, and 2.1% sits in the top ten. Sequencing used whole blood, obtained in connection with sensitization to the hapten diphenylcyclopropenone (DPC). These receptors were taken from a woman aged 18 to 35 with alopecia areata. Some clones in this sample may be carry-over from other donors' samples.

The chain combines TRBV12-3 or TRBV12-4 with TRBJ2-7; D is possibly TRBD1 (6 bases). The V gene lost 4 bases and the J gene lost 2 bases, with 15 bases spanning the gap. This CDR3 has 15 residues. The CDR3 loop is CASSYLGGFAYEQYF. The CDR3 DNA follows: TGTGCCAGCAGTTACTTAGGGGGTTTTGCCTACGAGCAGTACTTC.

This chain joins TRBV4-1 and TRBJ2-2; 7 bases match TRBD1. The V gene's germline CDR1 is MGHRA and CDR2 YSYEKL. The trim removed 3 bases at V and 7 bases at J, leaving 2 bases unmatched. This CDR3 spans 13 amino acids. DNA for the CDR3: TGCGCCAGCAGCCAGACAGGGATCGGGGAGCTGTTTTTT. Amino acid sequence: CASSQTGIGELFF.